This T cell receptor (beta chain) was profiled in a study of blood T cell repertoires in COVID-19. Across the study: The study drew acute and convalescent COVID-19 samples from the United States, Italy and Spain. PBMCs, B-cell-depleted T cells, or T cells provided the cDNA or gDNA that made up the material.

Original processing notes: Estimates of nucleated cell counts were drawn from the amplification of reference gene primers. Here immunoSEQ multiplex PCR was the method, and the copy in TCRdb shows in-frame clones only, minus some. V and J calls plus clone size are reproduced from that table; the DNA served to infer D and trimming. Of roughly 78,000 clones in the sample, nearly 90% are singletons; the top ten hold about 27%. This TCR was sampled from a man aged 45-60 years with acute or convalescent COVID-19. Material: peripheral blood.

The CDR3 region is CSAVVQGPLGGYTF. The CDR3 region has the DNA TGCAGCGCCGTCGTACAGGGGCCTCTCGGGGGCTACACCTTC. The V call is TRBV29-1, the J call TRBJ1-2; 7 nucleotides line up with TRBD1. The trim removed 7 bases at V and 8 bases at J, leaving 16 bases unmatched. This CDR3 region has 14 residues. The germline CDR1 and CDR2 sequences are SQVTM and ANQGSEA.